The source of this T cell receptor (beta chain) is a study of blood T cell repertoires in COVID-19. How the authors handled the data: Researchers report that nucleated cell counts were estimated from reference gene primer amplification. Sequencing was performed with immunoSEQ multiplex PCR; in TCRdb, only in-frame clones are kept and a portion is missing. The V and J calls and clone size were taken over from that table, and D and trimming were inferred from the DNA. The sample comprises more than 90,000 clones, 85% of which are singletons, and approximately 1.5% rests with the top ten. The V end was cut by 5 bases, the J end by 2 bases, with 15 bases between. The CDR3 is 16 residues long. Germline CDR1 is SGHVS and CDR2 is FQNEAQ.

The receptor was derived from a man aged 35 to 55 with acute or convalescent COVID-19. The rearrangement links TRBV7-8 to TRBJ1-4; weak D call: TRBD1 (6 bases). Sequenced material: peripheral blood. In DNA form, the CDR3 reads TGTGCCAGCAGCAGAGGACGGGGGGGCACTAATGAAAAACTGTTTTTT. It codes for CASSRGRGGTNEKLFF.